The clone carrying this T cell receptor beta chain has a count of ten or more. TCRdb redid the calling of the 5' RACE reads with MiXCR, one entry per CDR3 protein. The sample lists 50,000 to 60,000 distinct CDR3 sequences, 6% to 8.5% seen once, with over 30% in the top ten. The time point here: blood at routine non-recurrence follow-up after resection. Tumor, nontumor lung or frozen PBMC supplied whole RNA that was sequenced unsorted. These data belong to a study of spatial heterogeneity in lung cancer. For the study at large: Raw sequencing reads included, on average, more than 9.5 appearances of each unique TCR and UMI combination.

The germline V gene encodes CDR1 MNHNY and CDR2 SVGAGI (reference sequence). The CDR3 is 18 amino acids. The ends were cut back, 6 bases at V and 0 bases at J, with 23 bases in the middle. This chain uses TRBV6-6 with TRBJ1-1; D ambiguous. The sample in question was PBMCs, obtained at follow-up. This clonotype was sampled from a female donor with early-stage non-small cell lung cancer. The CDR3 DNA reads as TGTGCCAGCAGCAACGAGCGCTCGGGATTTTCGATGAACACTGAAGCTTTCTTT. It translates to CASSNERSGFSMNTEAFF.